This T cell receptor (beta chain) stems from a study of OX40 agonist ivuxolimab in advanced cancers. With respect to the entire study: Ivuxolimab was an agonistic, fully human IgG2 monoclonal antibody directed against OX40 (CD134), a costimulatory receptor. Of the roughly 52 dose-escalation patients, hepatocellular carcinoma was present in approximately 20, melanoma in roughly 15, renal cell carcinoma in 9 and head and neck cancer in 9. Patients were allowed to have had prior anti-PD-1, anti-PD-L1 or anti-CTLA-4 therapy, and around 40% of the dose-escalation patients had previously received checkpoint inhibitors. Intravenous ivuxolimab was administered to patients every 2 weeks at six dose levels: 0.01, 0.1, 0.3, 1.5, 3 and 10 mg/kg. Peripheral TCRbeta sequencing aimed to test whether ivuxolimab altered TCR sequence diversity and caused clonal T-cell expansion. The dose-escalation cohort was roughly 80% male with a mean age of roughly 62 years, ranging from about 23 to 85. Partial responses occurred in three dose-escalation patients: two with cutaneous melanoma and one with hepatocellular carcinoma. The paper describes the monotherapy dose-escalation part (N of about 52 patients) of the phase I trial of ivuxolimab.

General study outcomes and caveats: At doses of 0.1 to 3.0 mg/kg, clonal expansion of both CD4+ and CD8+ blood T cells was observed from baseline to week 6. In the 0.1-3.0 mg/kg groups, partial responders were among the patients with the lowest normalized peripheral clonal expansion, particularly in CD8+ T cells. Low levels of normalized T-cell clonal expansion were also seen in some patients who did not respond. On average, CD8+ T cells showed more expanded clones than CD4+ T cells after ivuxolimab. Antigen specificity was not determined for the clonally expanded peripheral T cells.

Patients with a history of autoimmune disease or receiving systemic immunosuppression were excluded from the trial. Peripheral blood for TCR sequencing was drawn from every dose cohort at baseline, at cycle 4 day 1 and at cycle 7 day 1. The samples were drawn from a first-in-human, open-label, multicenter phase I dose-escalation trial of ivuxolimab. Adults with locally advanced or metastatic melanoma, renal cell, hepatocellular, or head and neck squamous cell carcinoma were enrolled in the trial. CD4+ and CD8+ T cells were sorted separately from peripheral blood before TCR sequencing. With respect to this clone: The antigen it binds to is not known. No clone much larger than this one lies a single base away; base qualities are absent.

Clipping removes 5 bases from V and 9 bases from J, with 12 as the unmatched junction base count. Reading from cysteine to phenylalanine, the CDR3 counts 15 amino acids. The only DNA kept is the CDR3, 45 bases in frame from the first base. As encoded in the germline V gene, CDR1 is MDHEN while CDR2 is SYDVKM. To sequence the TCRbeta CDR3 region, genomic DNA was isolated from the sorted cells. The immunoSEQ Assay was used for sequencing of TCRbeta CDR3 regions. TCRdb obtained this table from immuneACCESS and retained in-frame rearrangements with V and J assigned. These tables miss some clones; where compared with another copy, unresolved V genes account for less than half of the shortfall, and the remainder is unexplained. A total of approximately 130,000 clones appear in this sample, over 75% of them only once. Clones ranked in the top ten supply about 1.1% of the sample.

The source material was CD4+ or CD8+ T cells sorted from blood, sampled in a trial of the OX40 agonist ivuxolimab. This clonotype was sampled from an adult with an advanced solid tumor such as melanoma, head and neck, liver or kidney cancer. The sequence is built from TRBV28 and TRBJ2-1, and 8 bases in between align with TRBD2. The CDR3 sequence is CASSPAQRETSEQFF. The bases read TGTGCCAGCAGTCCAGCCCAGCGGGAGACGAGTGAGCAGTTCTTC.